These 32 T cell receptor beta chains were all obtained from the same sample, sequenced in a study of T cell changes during pregnancy in multiple sclerosis. Measured with immunoSEQ multiplex PCR; TCRdb has only the in-frame clones, and not every one. The table has some 17,000 clones, approximately 88% seen once. Sequences were derived from CD8+ T cells from peripheral blood mononuclear cells, sampled after pregnancy. These receptors were taken from a female donor in good health, enrolled as a control in a pregnancy study.

The J gene is TRBJ1-1, the V gene TRBV7-8; D is unresolved. Germline V gene data show CDR1 as SGHVS and CDR2 as FQNEAQ. The CDR3 spans 15 residues. V was cut by 5 bases and J by 1 base, with 14 bases left in between. CDR3 sequence: CASSTKTVWNTEAFF. CDR3 coding DNA: TGTGCCAGCAGCACAAAAACAGTTTGGAACACTGAAGCTTTCTTT.

The genes are TRBV10-2 and TRBJ1-2; unclear D gene. The CDR3 is 12 amino acids. Germline lookup yields CDR1 WSHSY and CDR2 SAAADI. The V end lost 0 bases, the J end lost 8 bases, and 7 bases lay between the germline ends. CDR3 amino acids: CASSESGGGYTF. CDR3 DNA: TGCGCCAGCAGTGAGTCGGGAGGCGGCTACACCTTC.

This chain uses TRBV6-4 with TRBJ2-3; TRBD1 might be the D (6 bases). Deletions cut 6 bases from V and 2 bases from J, with 12 bases between. CDR1 is MRHNA, CDR2 SNTAGT, per germline. The CDR3 length is 14 residues. The CDR3 DNA follows: TGTGCCAGCAGCCCCAGGGGACCCACAGATACGCAGTATTTT. Amino acid sequence: CASSPRGPTDTQYF.

The rearrangement joins TRBV6-4 to TRBJ2-3; D remains ambiguous. The V end was cut by 4 bases, the J end by 4 bases, with 9 bases between. The CDR3 spans 13 residues. Germline V gene sequence: CDR1 MRHNA, CDR2 SNTAGT. This CDR3 reads CASSGHASDTQYF. In nucleotides, the CDR3 is TGTGCCAGCAGTGGACACGCCTCAGATACGCAGTATTTT.

The gene calls are TRBV19 and TRBJ1-1; the D is unclear. The germline V gene has CDR1 LNHDA and CDR2 SQIVND (reference sequence). The length of the CDR3 is 13 residues. V was clipped by 2 bases and J by 4 bases, with 8 bases between them. The CDR3 DNA reads TGTGCCAGTAGTATAATCTCTTCCACTGAAGCTTTCTTT. This gives the protein CASSIISSTEAFF.

Sample share makes this clone medium-sized. The chain has TRBV19 and TRBJ1-1, with 9 nucleotides matching TRBD1. The trim removed 5 bases at V and 7 bases at J, leaving 5 bases unmatched. The length of the CDR3 is 13 residues. In germline, CDR1 is LNHDA, CDR2 SQIVND (reference sequence). The CDR3 bases are TGTGCCAGTAGTCCAGGACAGGGGTTTGAAGCTTTCTTT. Encoded protein: CASSPGQGFEAFF. Complete variable domain (other parts from reference TRBV19 and TRBJ1-1): DGGITQSPKYLFRKEGQNVTLSCEQNLNHDAMYWYRQDPGQGLRLIYYSQIVNDFQKGDIAEGYSVSREKKESFPLTVTSAQKNPTAFYLCASSPGQGFEAFFGQGTRLTVV.

The rearrangement joins TRBV11-1 to TRBJ2-7; D is undetermined. The CDR3 loop spans 14 amino acids. The V gene lost 3 bases and the J gene lost 1 base, with 10 bases spanning the gap. The germline V gene encodes CDR1 SGHAT and CDR2 FQDESV (reference sequence). The chain's CDR3 is CASSFEVVSYEQYF. In DNA, the CDR3 is TGTGCCAGCAGCTTCGAGGTGGTTTCCTACGAGCAGTACTTC.

The chain carries TRBV7-9 and TRBJ2-7; maybe TRBD1 (5 bases). CDR1 is SEHNR, CDR2 FQNEAQ, per germline (reference sequence). The CDR3 totals 13 residues. Deletions cut 5 bases from V and 3 bases from J, with 11 bases between. The CDR3 DNA follows: TGTGCCAGCAGCGATACAGGAATCTACGAGCAGTACTTC. Translated, it gives CASSDTGIYEQYF.

The J gene is TRBJ1-3, the V gene TRBV6-6, with a tentative D call TRBD1 (6 bases). The V end lost 9 bases, the J end lost 2 bases, and 11 bases lay between the germline ends. The CDR3 is 13 amino acids. Germline CDR1 MNHNY, CDR2 SVGAGI (reference sequence). Written as DNA, the CDR3 is TGTGCCAGACAGGGACCGCCTGGAAACACCATATATTTT. Its protein is CARQGPPGNTIYF.

This chain uses TRBV7-9 with TRBJ2-3; 8 bases match TRBD2. The germline gives CDR1 SEHNR, CDR2 FQNEAQ (reference sequence). This CDR3 spans 16 amino acids. V was pared by 2 bases and J by 2 bases, with 6 bases of the junction left unmatched. In nucleotides, the CDR3 is TGTGCCAGCAGCTTAAGCCGGGAGGGCTACACAGATACGCAGTATTTT. Translating gives CASSLSREGYTDTQYF.

The chain uses TRBV4-1 and TRBJ2-7, with D possibly TRBD2 on 5 matching bases. This CDR3 has 14 residues. Trimming removed 1 base at V and 0 bases at J, with 7 bases between. In germline, CDR1 is MGHRA, CDR2 YSYEKL. The CDR3 reads CASSQADYSYEQYF. The CDR3 coding sequence is TGCGCCAGCAGCCAAGCTGACTACTCCTACGAGCAGTACTTC.

The J gene is TRBJ1-5, the V gene TRBV5-5, with 7 bases that match TRBD1. From germline, CDR1 is SGHKS and CDR2 YYEKEE (reference sequence). V lost 3 bases to trimming and J lost 8 bases; unmatched junction nucleotides: 8. The CDR3 totals 14 residues. The CDR3 sequence is CASSYGQVDEPQHF. The DNA for the CDR3 is TGTGCCAGCAGCTACGGACAGGTCGACGAGCCCCAGCATTTT.

The chain links TRBV11-2 to TRBJ1-3; D unresolved. The CDR3 is made up of 12 amino acids. V lost 11 bases to trimming and J lost 0 bases, with 8 bases between them. Germline CDR1 is SGHAT and CDR2 is FQNNGV. CDR3 coding DNA: TGTGCCGACCAGGACTCTGGAAACACCATATATTTT. This sequence encodes CADQDSGNTIYF.

This rearrangement joins TRBV7-3 to TRBJ2-3; TRBD1 matches at 12 bases. The ends lost 0 bases at V and 2 bases at J; junction bases unmatched: 3. The CDR3 runs 17 residues. Germline assignment: CDR1 SGHTA and CDR2 FQGTGA. Here the CDR3 DNA reads TGTGCCAGCAGCTTAACGGGGACAGGGGGCCCCACAGATACGCAGTATTTT. It is translated as CASSLTGTGGPTDTQYF.

This clone turned up a few times. This chain links TRBV19 with TRBJ1-1, with 9 bases aligning to TRBD1. The germline V gene encodes CDR1 LNHDA and CDR2 SQIVND (reference sequence). The CDR3 is made up of 18 amino acids. The J segment lost 0 bases and the V segment lost 6 bases, leaving 14 bases of the junction unmatched. The DNA of the CDR3 is TGTGCCAGTAGCTATTCGGGGGGACAGGGACTAATGAACACTGAAGCTTTCTTT. Protein: CASSYSGGQGLMNTEAFF. Full variable domain (outside the CDR3, taken from reference TRBV19 and TRBJ1-1): DGGITQSPKYLFRKEGQNVTLSCEQNLNHDAMYWYRQDPGQGLRLIYYSQIVNDFQKGDIAEGYSVSREKKESFPLTVTSAQKNPTAFYLCASSYSGGQGLMNTEAFFGQGTRLTVV.

The V call is TRBV5-6, the J call TRBJ1-4; weak D call: TRBD1 (6 bases). V was cut by 5 bases and J by 0 bases, with 14 bases left in between. Germline V gives CDR1 SGHDT, CDR2 YYEEEE. There are 16 residues in the CDR3. CDR3: CASSFWTATTNEKLFF. The CDR3 DNA is TGTGCCAGCAGTTTTTGGACAGCCACAACTAATGAAAAACTGTTTTTT.

The CDR3 region is CASSLSGGRAGNEQFF. As DNA, the CDR3 is TGTGCCAGCAGTTTATCCGGGGGGAGGGCCGGCAATGAGCAGTTCTTC. The rearrangement uses TRBV28 and TRBJ2-1; TRBD2 agrees at 7 bases. Germline CDR1 MDHEN, CDR2 SYDVKM. This CDR3 region has 16 residues. V lost 1 base, J lost 6 bases, and 9 bases stayed unmatched.

The V gene is TRBV19, the J gene TRBJ1-5; no clear D gene. CDR3 size: 15 residues. Between the trimmed V and J ends, which lost 6 bases and 0 bases, there was a span of 12 bases. CDR1 and CDR2 from the germline V gene are LNHDA and SQIVND (reference sequence). As DNA, the CDR3 is TGTGCCAGTAGCCGGCGGGGTATTAGCAATCAGCCCCAGCATTTT. This sequence encodes CASSRRGISNQPQHF.

In this sample, this clone turned up once. The chain joins TRBV7-2 to TRBJ2-2; 13 bases are shared with TRBD2. The CDR3 contains 16 residues. The germline V gene encodes CDR1 SGHTA and CDR2 FQGNSA. The junction had 6 bases not matched to a gene; V was cut back by 3 bases and J by 8 bases. The CDR3 loop reads CASSFPGLAGNGELFF. In nucleotides, the CDR3 is TGTGCCAGCAGCTTCCCGGGACTAGCGGGAAATGGGGAGCTGTTTTTT.

The chain employs TRBV27 and TRBJ1-1; D perhaps matches TRBD1 (6 bases). The V end lost 3 bases, the J end lost 0 bases, and 8 bases lay between the germline ends. The CDR3 totals 14 residues. Germline lookup yields CDR1 MNHEY and CDR2 SMNVEV (reference sequence). The CDR3 protein is CASSFQGLNTEAFF. CDR3 nucleotide sequence: TGTGCCAGCAGTTTCCAGGGGCTGAACACTGAAGCTTTCTTT.

Worth noting for this clone: A junction end diverges from the germline sequence, so it may reflect a read error. The gene calls are TRBV25-1 and TRBJ2-3, with D possibly matching TRBD1 (6 bases). Germline V gene data show CDR1 as MGHDK and CDR2 as SYGVNS. This CDR3 comprises 11 residues. In DNA, the CDR3 is TGTGCCAGCAGTGAATTCACCGGGACACATTTT. This translates into CASSEFTGTHF. Complete variable domain (other parts from reference TRBV25-1 and TRBJ2-3): EADIYQTPRYLVIGTGKKITLECSQTMGHDKMYWYQQDPGMELHLIHYSYGVNSTEKGDLSSESTVSRIRTEHFPLTLESARPSHTSQYLCASSEFTGTHFGPGTRLTVL.

The V call is TRBV2, the J call TRBJ1-1; D not resolved. V gave up 9 bases and J gave up 3 bases, with 11 bases separating them. This CDR3 contains 12 residues. Per the germline V gene, CDR1 is SNHLY and CDR2 is FYNNEI. CDR3 protein: CARRFRDTEAFF. The CDR3 region has the DNA TGTGCCAGGCGGTTTCGGGACACTGAAGCTTTCTTT.

This chain joins TRBV27 and TRBJ2-7, with no clear D. There are 13 residues in the CDR3. From germline, CDR1 is MNHEY and CDR2 SMNVEV (reference sequence). Trimming pared 0 bases from V and 6 bases from J, leaving 9 bases between. The CDR3 DNA reads TGTGCCAGCAGTTTATCGATGCGGCTCGAGCAGTACTTC. Its protein product is CASSLSMRLEQYF.

Here the CDR3 reads CASSSLTPQWLVRETQYF. CDR3 bases: TGTGCCAGCAGCTCCCTCACCCCCCAGTGGCTAGTAAGAGAGACCCAGTACTTC. V is TRBV7-9 and J is TRBJ2-5; D unclear. Trimming stripped 4 bases from V and 4 bases from J, with 25 bases between. Germline V gene data show CDR1 as SEHNR and CDR2 as FQNEAQ (reference sequence). CDR3 length equals 18 residues.

This rearrangement joins TRBV19 to TRBJ1-5; 7 nucleotides align to TRBD1. The CDR3 is 15 residues long. CDR1 is LNHDA and CDR2 is SQIVND in the germline V gene (reference sequence). V dropped 1 base and J dropped 3; count of bases not matched to a gene: 3. CDR3 nucleotide sequence: TGTGCCAGTAGTATAGGGACAGGATTCAATCAGCCCCAGCATTTT. This translates into CASSIGTGFNQPQHF.

The genes are TRBV6-5 and TRBJ1-5, with 9 nucleotides matching TRBD1. J lost 2 bases, V lost 6 bases, and 5 bases had no gene match. The CDR3 is 15 amino acids. The germline V gene encodes CDR1 MNHEY and CDR2 SVGAGI. CDR3 nucleotide sequence: TGTGCCAGCAGCCAGGGACAGGGAGGCAATCAGCCCCAGCATTTT. It translates to CASSQGQGGNQPQHF.

Judged by abundance, this clone is medium-sized (0.01 to 0.1%). The J gene is TRBJ2-3, the V gene TRBV6-4; possible D gene TRBD2, 6 bases. The CDR3 has 16 amino acids. Germline lookup yields CDR1 MRHNA and CDR2 SNTAGT. Trimming left V 0 bases short and J 3 bases short, with 13 bases between. CDR3 bases: TGTGCCAGCAGTGACTCCCGAACTAGCAATACAGATACGCAGTATTTT. Protein: CASSDSRTSNTDTQYF.

The chain's CDR3 is CASSISGTEAFF. CDR3 nucleotides: TGTGCCAGCAGTATATCGGGGACTGAAGCTTTCTTT. The J gene is TRBJ1-1, the V gene TRBV28; D is unclear. The CDR3 is made up of 12 amino acids. Trimming pared 5 bases from V and 5 bases from J, leaving 9 bases between. CDR1 is MDHEN, CDR2 SYDVKM, per germline. The whole variable domain, remainder taken from reference TRBV28 and TRBJ1-1, is DVKVTQSSRYLVKRTGEKVFLECVQDMDHENMFWYRQDPGLGLRLIYFSYDVKMKEKGDIPEGYSVSREKKERFSLILESASTNQTSMYLCASSISGTEAFFGQGTRLTVV.

The chain combines TRBV18 with TRBJ2-2; D is unclear. CDR1 and CDR2 from the germline V gene are KGHSH and LQKENI. CDR3 size: 12 residues. Trimming stripped 1 base from V and 5 bases from J, with 2 bases between. The CDR3: CASSPLTGELFF. For the CDR3, the DNA is TGTGCCAGCTCACCACTAACCGGGGAGCTGTTTTTT. Combining the CDR3 with reference TRBV18 and TRBJ2-2 gives the whole variable domain NAGVMQNPRHLVRRRGQEARLRCSPMKGHSHVYWYRQLPEEGLKFMVYLQKENIIDESGMPKERFSAEFPKEGPSILRIQQVVRGDSAAYFCASSPLTGELFFGEGSRLTVL.

The chain has TRBV29-1 and TRBJ2-7, with 7 nucleotides matching TRBD2. The CDR3 is 14 amino acids. The trim removed 6 bases at V and 0 bases at J, leaving 8 bases unmatched. Germline-derived CDR1 and CDR2 are SQVTM and ANQGSEA. As DNA, the CDR3 is TGCAGCGTATTTGGCGGGGGTGACTCCTACGAGCAGTACTTC. It specifies CSVFGGGDSYEQYF.

Of note for this clone: Because the CDR3 is missing its conserved closing phenylalanine or tryptophan, this is likely a read error. This sequence joins TRBV6-5 and TRBJ1-2; D is possibly TRBD1 (6 bases). The length of the CDR3 is 12 residues. V was cut by 10 bases and J by 8 bases, with 17 bases left in between. Germline V gene lookup returns CDR1 MNHEY and CDR2 SVGAGI. CDR3 sequence reads: CATTGGARGYTL. The CDR3 nucleotides read TGTGCCACCACGGGGGGCGCGCGGGGCTACACCCTC.

The chain is built from TRBV5-1 and TRBJ2-5; 8 nucleotides line up with TRBD1. The germline gives CDR1 SGHRS, CDR2 YFSETQ. CDR3 size: 15 residues. V trimming: 4 bases; J trimming: 1 base; junction bases outside the gene matches: 6. The CDR3 spells CASSHMGQAQETQYF. The CDR3 coding sequence is TGCGCCAGCAGCCACATGGGACAGGCCCAAGAGACCCAGTACTTC.